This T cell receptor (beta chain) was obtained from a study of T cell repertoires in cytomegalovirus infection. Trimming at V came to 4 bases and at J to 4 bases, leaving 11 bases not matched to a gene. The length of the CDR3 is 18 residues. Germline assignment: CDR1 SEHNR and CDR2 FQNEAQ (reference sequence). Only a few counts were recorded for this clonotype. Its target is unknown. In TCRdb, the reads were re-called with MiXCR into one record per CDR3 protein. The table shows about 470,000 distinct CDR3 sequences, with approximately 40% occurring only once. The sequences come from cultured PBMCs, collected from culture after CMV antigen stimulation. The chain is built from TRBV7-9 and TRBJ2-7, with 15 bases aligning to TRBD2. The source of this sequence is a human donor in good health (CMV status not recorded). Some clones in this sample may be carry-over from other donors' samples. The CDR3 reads CASSSPPGTSGRRYEQYF. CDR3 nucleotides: TGTGCCAGCAGCTCCCCCCCCGGGACTAGCGGGAGGAGGTACGAGCAGTACTTC.